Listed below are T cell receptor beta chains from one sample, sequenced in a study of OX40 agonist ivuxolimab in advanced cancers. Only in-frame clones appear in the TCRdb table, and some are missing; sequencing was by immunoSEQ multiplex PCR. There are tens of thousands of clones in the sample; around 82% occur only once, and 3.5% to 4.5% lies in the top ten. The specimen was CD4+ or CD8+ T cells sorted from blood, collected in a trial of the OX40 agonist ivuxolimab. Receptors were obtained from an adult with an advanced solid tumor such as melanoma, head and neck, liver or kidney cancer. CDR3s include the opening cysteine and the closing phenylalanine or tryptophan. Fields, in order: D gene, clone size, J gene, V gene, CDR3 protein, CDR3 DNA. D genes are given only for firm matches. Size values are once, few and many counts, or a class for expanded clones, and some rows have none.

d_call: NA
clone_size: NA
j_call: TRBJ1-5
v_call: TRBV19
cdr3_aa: CASSRTGPNQPQHF
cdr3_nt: TGTGCCAGTAGTAGAACAGGGCCCAATCAGCCCCAGCATTTT

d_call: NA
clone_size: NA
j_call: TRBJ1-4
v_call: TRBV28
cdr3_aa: CASGGNEKLFF
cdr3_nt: TGTGCCAGCGGGGGGAATGAAAAACTGTTTTTT

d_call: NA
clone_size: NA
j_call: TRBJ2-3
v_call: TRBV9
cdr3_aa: CASSAPAWQTTSTDTQYF
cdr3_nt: TGTGCCAGCAGCGCCCCAGCCTGGCAAACAACTAGCACAGATACGCAGTATTTT

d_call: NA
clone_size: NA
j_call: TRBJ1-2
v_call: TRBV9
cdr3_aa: CASSVDLNYGYTF
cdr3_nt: TGTGCCAGCAGCGTGGACCTTAACTATGGCTACACCTTC

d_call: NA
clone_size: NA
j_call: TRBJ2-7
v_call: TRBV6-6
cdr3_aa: CASSHQGQGYEQYF
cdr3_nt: TGTGCCAGCAGTCACCAGGGCCAGGGCTACGAGCAGTACTTC

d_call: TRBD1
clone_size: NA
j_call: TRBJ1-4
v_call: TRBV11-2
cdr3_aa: CASSFDRGNEKLFF
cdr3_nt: TGTGCCAGCAGCTTTGACAGGGGGAATGAAAAACTGTTTTTT

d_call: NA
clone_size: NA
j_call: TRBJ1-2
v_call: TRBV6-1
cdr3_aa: CASIPDTVYGYTF
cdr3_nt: TGTGCCAGCATCCCGGACACAGTCTATGGCTACACCTTC

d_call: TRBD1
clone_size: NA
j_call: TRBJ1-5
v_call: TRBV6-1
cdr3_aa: CASSEFRGPLQPQHF
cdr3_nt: TGTGCCAGCAGTGAGTTCAGGGGGCCCCTTCAGCCCCAGCATTTT

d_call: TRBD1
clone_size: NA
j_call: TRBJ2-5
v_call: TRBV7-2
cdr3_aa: CASSLGQSQETQYF
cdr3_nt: TGTGCCAGCAGCTTGGGACAGAGTCAAGAGACCCAGTACTTC

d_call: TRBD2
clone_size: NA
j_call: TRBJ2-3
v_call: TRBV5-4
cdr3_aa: CASSRWGGVGDTQYF
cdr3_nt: TGTGCCAGCAGCCGGTGGGGGGGGGTCGGAGATACGCAGTATTTT

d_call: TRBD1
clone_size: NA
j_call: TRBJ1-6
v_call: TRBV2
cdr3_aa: CASSHRDRDSPLHF
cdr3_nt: TGTGCCAGCAGTCACCGAGACAGGGATTCACCCCTCCACTTT

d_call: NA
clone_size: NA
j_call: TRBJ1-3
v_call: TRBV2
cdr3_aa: CASSVQRAGGNTIYF
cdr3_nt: TGTGCCAGCAGTGTCCAGCGGGCGGGTGGAAACACCATATATTTT

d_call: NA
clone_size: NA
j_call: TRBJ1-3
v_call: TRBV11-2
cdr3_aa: CASSPKRGVLRSSGNTIYF
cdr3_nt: TGTGCCAGCAGCCCGAAAAGGGGGGTACTACGGAGCTCTGGAAACACCATATATTTT

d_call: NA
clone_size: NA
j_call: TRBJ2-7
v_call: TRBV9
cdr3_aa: CASSVALPPDQFPYEQYF
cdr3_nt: TGTGCCAGCAGCGTAGCCCTACCCCCGGACCAATTCCCCTACGAGCAGTACTTC

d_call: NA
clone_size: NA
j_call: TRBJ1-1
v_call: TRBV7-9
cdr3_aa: CASSRTANTEAFF
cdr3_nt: TGTGCCAGCAGCCGGACAGCCAACACTGAAGCTTTCTTT

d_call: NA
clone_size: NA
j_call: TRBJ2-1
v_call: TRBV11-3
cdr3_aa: CASSLESGENEQFF
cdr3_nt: TGTGCCAGCAGCTTAGAGTCGGGGGAAAATGAGCAGTTCTTC

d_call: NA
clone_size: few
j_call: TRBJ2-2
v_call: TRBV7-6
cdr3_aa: CASSLGGSSTGELFF
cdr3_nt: TGTGCCAGCAGCTTAGGGGGGTCGAGCACCGGGGAGCTGTTTTTT

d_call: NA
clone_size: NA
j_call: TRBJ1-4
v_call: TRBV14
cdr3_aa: CASSQVQGVGANEKLFF
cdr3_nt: TGTGCCAGCAGCCAAGTGCAAGGGGTCGGGGCTAATGAAAAACTGTTTTTT

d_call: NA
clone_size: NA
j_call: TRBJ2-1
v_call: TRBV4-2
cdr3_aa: CASSPRTEYNEQFF
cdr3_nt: TGTGCCAGCAGCCCGCGGACCGAGTACAATGAGCAGTTCTTC